These 19 T cell receptor beta chains came from one sample sequenced in a study of blood T cell repertoires in COVID-19. Profiling relied on immunoSEQ multiplex PCR, and the TCRdb table lists in-frame clones only, not all of them. The table shows tens of thousands of clones, with approximately 80% occurring only once. The sequenced sample consisted of peripheral blood. The source of these receptors is a man in his 70s with acute or convalescent COVID-19.

The sample holds one count of this clone. The chain combines TRBV28 with TRBJ1-2; 9 bases map to TRBD1. V shed 6 bases, J shed 4 bases, and the junction held 6 bases outside the gene matches. The germline V gene has CDR1 MDHEN and CDR2 SYDVKM. The CDR3 loop spans 14 amino acids. CDR3 nucleotide sequence: TGTGCCAGCAGGGGACAGGGTGGTAGCTATGGCTACACCTTC. This sequence encodes CASRGQGGSYGYTF.

The V call is TRBV19, the J call TRBJ1-4, with D unresolved. Looked up from germline, CDR1 is LNHDA and CDR2 is SQIVND (reference sequence). The CDR3 consists of 16 residues. Trimming removed 5 bases at V and 2 bases at J, with 15 bases between. In DNA, the CDR3 is TGTGCCAGTAGTCCCGTTGGTGTCGGGACTAATGAAAAACTGTTTTTT. Its translation is CASSPVGVGTNEKLFF.

The genes are TRBV5-5 and TRBJ1-5; 10 bases align to TRBD1. Germline V gene sequence: CDR1 SGHKS, CDR2 YYEKEE (reference sequence). This CDR3 is 17 amino acids long. With 4 bases clipped from V and 4 bases from J, the junction kept 11 bases outside the gene matches. The CDR3 DNA sequence: TGTGCCAGCAGCCCCACTCCCGGGACAGGGGCAAATCAGCCCCAGCATTTT. Encoded protein: CASSPTPGTGANQPQHF.

In its sample, this clone was seen once. The chain uses TRBV11-1 and TRBJ2-1; 11 nucleotides match TRBD1. The CDR3 runs 15 residues. The V gene's germline CDR1 is SGHAT and CDR2 FQDESV (reference sequence). Trimming at V came to 5 bases and at J to 3 bases, leaving 3 bases not matched to a gene. CDR3 protein: CASSGGTGGYNEQFF. The CDR3 region has the DNA TGTGCCAGCAGCGGCGGGACAGGGGGCTACAATGAGCAGTTCTTC.

CDR3 region: CASSHRDQPQHF. CDR3 bases: TGTGCCAGCAGCCACAGGGATCAGCCCCAGCATTTT. The chain uses TRBV14 and TRBJ1-5; possibly TRBD1 for D (5 bases). The CDR3 has 12 residues. V lost 3 bases, J lost 5 bases, and 5 bases lay in between. The germline gives CDR1 SGHDN, CDR2 FVKESK.

The CDR3 here is CASKLAASTDTQYF. DNA for the CDR3: TGTGCCAGTAAACTAGCGGCTAGCACAGATACGCAGTATTTT. The chain joins TRBV27 to TRBJ2-3; 8 bases match TRBD2. CDR3 size: 14 residues. The J segment lost 0 bases and the V segment lost 9 bases, leaving 5 bases of the junction unmatched. Germline CDR1 and CDR2: MNHEY and SMNVEV (reference sequence).

This clone was counted at least ten times. This chain connects TRBV19 to TRBJ1-1; the match to TRBD1 covers 10 bases. The CDR3 covers 13 residues. V lost 6 bases to trimming and J lost 7 bases; unmatched junction nucleotides: 5. Germline loops: CDR1 LNHDA, CDR2 SQIVND (reference sequence). The chain's CDR3 is CASRLGQGNEAFF. For the CDR3, the DNA is TGTGCCAGTAGACTGGGACAGGGGAATGAAGCTTTCTTT.

The chain joins TRBV5-4 to TRBJ2-2, with 11 bases lining up with TRBD2. CDR3 length: 15 residues. In germline, CDR1 is SGHNT, CDR2 YYREEE (reference sequence). V dropped 3 bases and J dropped 3; count of bases not matched to a gene: 1. The CDR3 nucleotides are TGTGCCAGCAGCTCGGGACTAGCGGACACCGGGGAGCTGTTTTTT. This encodes CASSSGLADTGELFF.

The chain has TRBV5-1 and TRBJ2-5; D is possibly TRBD1 (5 bases). Per germline, CDR1 SGHRS and CDR2 YFSETQ. The V and J ends lost 2 bases and 1 base respectively, with 9 bases between them. The CDR3 covers 14 residues. The CDR3 bases are TGCGCCAGCAGCTTAGGGGTGACCCAAGAGACCCAGTACTTC. Amino acid sequence: CASSLGVTQETQYF. Supplemented by reference TRBV5-1 and TRBJ2-5, the full variable domain reads KAGVTQTPRYLIKTRGQQVTLSCSPISGHRSVSWYQQTPGQGLQFLFEYFSETQRNKGNFPGRFSGRQFSNSRSEMNVSTLELGDSALYLCASSLGVTQETQYFGPGTRLLVL.

In DNA, the CDR3 is TGTGCCAGCAGCAAGTCGGACAGGACTGAAGCTTTCTTT. This codes for CASSKSDRTEAFF. The chain uses TRBV7-3 and TRBJ1-1; 7 bases fit TRBD1. The CDR3 extends over 13 amino acids. The germline V gene encodes CDR1 SGHTA and CDR2 FQGTGA. The J segment lost 5 bases and the V segment lost 5 bases, leaving 5 bases of the junction unmatched.

The chain has TRBV19 and TRBJ2-1; possibly TRBD1 for D (5 bases). The CDR3 covers 15 residues. Trimming shortened V by 5 bases and J by 2 bases, and 13 bases separated the two germline ends. Per germline, CDR1 LNHDA and CDR2 SQIVND (reference sequence). The CDR3 nucleotides are TGTGCCAGTAGTTTCACAGGAGTCCCCTACAATGAGCAGTTCTTC. Translation gives CASSFTGVPYNEQFF.

The chain is built from TRBV30 and TRBJ1-1, with D perhaps TRBD1 (6 bases). The germline CDR1 and CDR2 sequences are GTSNPN and SVGIG (reference sequence). V lost 3 bases and J 1 base, leaving 18 bases between the germline ends. The CDR3 contains 16 residues. CDR3 in DNA: TGTGCCTGGAGGGGGGCTGGGGCACTAACGAACACTGAAGCTTTCTTT. Translating gives CAWRGAGALTNTEAFF.

This sequence joins TRBV28 and TRBJ1-2; tentative D call: TRBD1 (5 bases). The CDR3 extends over 13 amino acids. Trimming pared 3 bases from V and 4 bases from J, leaving 9 bases between. Germline assignment: CDR1 MDHEN and CDR2 SYDVKM. The CDR3: CASSFQGTYGYTF. CDR3 nucleotide sequence: TGTGCCAGCAGTTTTCAGGGAACCTATGGCTACACCTTC.

The rearrangement links TRBV27 to TRBJ2-1; possible D gene TRBD2, 6 bases. This CDR3 is built from 16 residues. The V and J ends lost 8 bases and 2 bases respectively, with 19 bases between them. Germline V CDR1 and CDR2: MNHEY, SMNVEV (reference sequence). The CDR3 region has the DNA TGTGCCAGCGCCGGGGGAGGTAGCGCGACCTACAATGAGCAGTTCTTC. This encodes CASAGGGSATYNEQFF.

This clone was observed a few times. This chain joins TRBV5-1 and TRBJ1-1; a possible D gene is TRBD1 (6 bases). The CDR3 length is 14 residues. The V gene's germline CDR1 is SGHRS and CDR2 YFSETQ. Trimming stripped 1 base from V and 4 bases from J, with 11 bases between. This CDR3 reads CASSLTGSGTEAFF. CDR3 coding DNA: TGCGCCAGCAGCTTGACAGGGAGCGGCACTGAAGCTTTCTTT.

The CDR3 DNA reads as TGTGCCAGTAGTAGCGGGGACAGGGGCGACTACAATGAGCAGTTCTTC. This sequence encodes CASSSGDRGDYNEQFF. The chain recombines TRBV19 with TRBJ2-1; 10 bases match TRBD1. The ends lost 4 bases at V and 3 bases at J; junction bases unmatched: 6. The germline gives CDR1 LNHDA, CDR2 SQIVND (reference sequence). The CDR3 spans 16 residues.

This clone was recorded once. The gene calls are TRBV9 and TRBJ1-1; 9 nucleotides match TRBD1. Germline assignment: CDR1 SGDLS and CDR2 YYNGEE. CDR3 size: 16 residues. Unmatched junction bases numbered 8, after V lost 4 bases and J lost 1 base. The CDR3 loop is CASSPTGGLGNTEAFF. As DNA, the CDR3 is TGTGCCAGCAGCCCAACAGGGGGCCTAGGGAACACTGAAGCTTTCTTT.

As DNA, the CDR3 is TGTGCCAGCAGCTTATTGGGACAGGGACAATTCTTC. Its protein is CASSLLGQGQFF. The chain recombines TRBV11-3 with TRBJ2-1; 9 bases match TRBD1. Per the germline V gene, CDR1 is SGHNT and CDR2 is YENEEA. The CDR3 spans 12 residues. V lost 2 bases and J lost 16; bases outside the gene matches: 6.

CDR3 residues: CASTLTGPGANVLTF. In nucleotides, the CDR3 is TGTGCCAGCACCCTGACAGGGCCCGGGGCCAACGTCCTGACTTTC. The chain joins TRBV28 to TRBJ2-6; 7 bases are shared with TRBD1. Germline CDR1 and CDR2: MDHEN and SYDVKM. V dropped 7 bases and J dropped 4; count of bases not matched to a gene: 7. This CDR3 contains 15 residues.